The 7 T cell receptor beta chains reported below all come from one sample, sequenced in a study of shared clonotypes between healthy human individuals. Assay: immunoSEQ multiplex PCR; the TCRdb copy retains only in-frame clones and omits some. The sample yields 900,000 to 1,200,000 clones, approximately 80% seen once. The sample was memory CD4+ T cells from PBMCs. The subset here: CD45RA-negative fraction. These receptors came from a man younger than 30 in good health. Some clones in this sample may be carry-over from other donors' samples.

The chain is built from TRBV5-8 and TRBJ2-3, with 7 bases fitting TRBD1. Germline trimming cut 4 bases from V and 1 base from J; bases unmatched to any gene: 9. The CDR3 extends over 16 amino acids. The germline V gene has CDR1 SGHTS and CDR2 YDEGEE. The CDR3 bases are TGTGCCAGCAGCCCTGGGACAGCGATCCGCACAGATACGCAGTATTTT. Amino acid sequence: CASSPGTAIRTDTQYF. The full variable domain, rest sourced from reference TRBV5-8 and TRBJ2-3, is EAGVTQSPTHLIKTRGQQATLRCSPISGHTSVYWYQQALGLGLQFLLWYDEGEERNRGNFPPRFSGRQFPNYSSELNVNALELEDSALYLCASSPGTAIRTDTQYFGPGTRLTVL.

This chain uses TRBV7-8 with TRBJ2-5; 7 bases fit TRBD1. This CDR3 comprises 14 residues. The V gene end was trimmed by 3 bases and the J gene end by 4 bases; junction bases not matched to a gene: 5. From germline, CDR1 is SGHVS and CDR2 FQNEAQ. The CDR3 nucleotides read TGTGCCAGCAGCTTTAACAGGGGTCTAGAGACCCAGTACTTC. Its translation is CASSFNRGLETQYF. Complete variable domain (other parts from reference TRBV7-8 and TRBJ2-5): GAGVSQSPRYKVAKRGQDVALRCDPISGHVSLFWYQQALGQGPEFLTYFQNEAQLDKSGLPSDRFFAERPEGSVSTLKIQRTQQEDSAVYLCASSFNRGLETQYFGPGTRLLVL.

The rearrangement joins TRBV7-6 to TRBJ1-1; no firm D call. Deletions cut 3 bases from V and 1 base from J, with 6 bases between. Germline CDR1 reads SGHVS; CDR2 reads FNYEAQ. This CDR3 has 13 amino acids. CDR3 region: CASSFSENTEAFF. The DNA of the CDR3 is TGTGCCAGCAGCTTCAGCGAGAACACTGAAGCTTTCTTT.

This sequence joins TRBV7-2 and TRBJ2-4, with TRBD2 matching 7 bases. V lost 3 bases and J lost 7; bases outside the gene matches: 6. The CDR3 is 14 amino acids. Germline V gene data show CDR1 as SGHTA and CDR2 as FQGNSA. The DNA for the CDR3 is TGTGCCAGCAGCTTGGGGAGGGGATTCAACATTCAGTACTTC. This encodes CASSLGRGFNIQYF.

This clone was observed a single time. V is TRBV5-5 and J is TRBJ2-5; D uncertain. The V gene lost 2 bases and the J gene lost 4 bases, with 12 bases spanning the gap. CDR3 length: 14 residues. Per germline, CDR1 SGHKS and CDR2 YYEKEE (reference sequence). In DNA, the CDR3 is TGTGCCAGCAGCTTTTACGGAACGATAGAGACCCAGTACTTC. This sequence encodes CASSFYGTIETQYF.

J is TRBJ1-3 and V is TRBV4-3; maybe TRBD1 (6 bases). The CDR3 contains 18 residues. Per germline, CDR1 LGHNA and CDR2 YSLEER. Trimming stripped 0 bases from V and 0 bases from J, with 15 bases between. The CDR3 sequence is CASSQDRGSADSGNTIYF. The DNA of the CDR3 is TGCGCCAGCAGCCAAGATAGGGGGTCGGCCGACTCTGGAAACACCATATATTTT.

This clone came up many times. This rearrangement joins TRBV5-1 to TRBJ2-7; TRBD2 agrees at 8 bases. The CDR3 is 15 residues long. Germline CDR1 SGHRS, CDR2 YFSETQ. The V segment lost 2 bases and the J segment 3 bases; nucleotides outside the gene matches: 7. CDR3 in DNA: TGCGCCAGCAGCTTAAGCGGGAGTCCTTTCTACGAGCAGTACTTC. Protein: CASSLSGSPFYEQYF.